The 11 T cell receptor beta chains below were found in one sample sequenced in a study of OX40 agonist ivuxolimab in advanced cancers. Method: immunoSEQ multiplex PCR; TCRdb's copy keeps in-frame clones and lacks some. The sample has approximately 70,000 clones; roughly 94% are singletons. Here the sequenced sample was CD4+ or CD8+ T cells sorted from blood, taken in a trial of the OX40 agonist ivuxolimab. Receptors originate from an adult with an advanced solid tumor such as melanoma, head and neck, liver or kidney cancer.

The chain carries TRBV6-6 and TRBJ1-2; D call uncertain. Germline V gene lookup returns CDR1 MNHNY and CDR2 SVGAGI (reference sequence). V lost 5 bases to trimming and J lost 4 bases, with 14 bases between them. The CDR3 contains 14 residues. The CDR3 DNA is TGTGCCAGCAGTAGGACCGACCTTAGCTATGGCTACACCTTC. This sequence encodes CASSRTDLSYGYTF.

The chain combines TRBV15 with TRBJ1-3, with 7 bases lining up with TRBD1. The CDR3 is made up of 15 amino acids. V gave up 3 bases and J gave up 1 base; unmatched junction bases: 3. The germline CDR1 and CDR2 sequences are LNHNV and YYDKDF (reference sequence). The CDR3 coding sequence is TGTGCCACCAGCAGCGGGACAGCGTCTGGAAACACCATATATTTT. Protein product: CATSSGTASGNTIYF.

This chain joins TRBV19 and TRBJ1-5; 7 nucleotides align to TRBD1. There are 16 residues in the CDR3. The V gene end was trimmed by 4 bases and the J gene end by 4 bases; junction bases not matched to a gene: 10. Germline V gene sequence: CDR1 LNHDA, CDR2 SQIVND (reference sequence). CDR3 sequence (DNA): TGTGCCAGTAGTACGGGGTTTGACAGGGAAAATCAGCCCCAGCATTTT. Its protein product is CASSTGFDRENQPQHF.

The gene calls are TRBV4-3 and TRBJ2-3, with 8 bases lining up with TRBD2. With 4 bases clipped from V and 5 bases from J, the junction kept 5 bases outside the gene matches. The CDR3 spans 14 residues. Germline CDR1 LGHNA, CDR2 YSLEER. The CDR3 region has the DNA TGCGCCAGCAGCCTCCGGGGGGGCGTAGATACGCAGTATTTT. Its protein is CASSLRGGVDTQYF.

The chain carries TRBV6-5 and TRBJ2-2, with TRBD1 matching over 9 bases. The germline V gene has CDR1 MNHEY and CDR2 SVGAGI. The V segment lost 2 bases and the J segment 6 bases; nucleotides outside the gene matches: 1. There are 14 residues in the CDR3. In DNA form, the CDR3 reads TGTGCCAGCAGTTACGGGACAGGGTCCGGGGAGCTGTTTTTT. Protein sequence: CASSYGTGSGELFF.

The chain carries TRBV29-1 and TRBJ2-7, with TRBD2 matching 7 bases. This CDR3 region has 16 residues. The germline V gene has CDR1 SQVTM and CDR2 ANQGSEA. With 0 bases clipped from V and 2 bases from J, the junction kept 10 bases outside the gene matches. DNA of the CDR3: TGCAGCGTTGAAGATGGCATTAGCGGGTCCCCCTACGAGCAGTACTTC. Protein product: CSVEDGISGSPYEQYF.

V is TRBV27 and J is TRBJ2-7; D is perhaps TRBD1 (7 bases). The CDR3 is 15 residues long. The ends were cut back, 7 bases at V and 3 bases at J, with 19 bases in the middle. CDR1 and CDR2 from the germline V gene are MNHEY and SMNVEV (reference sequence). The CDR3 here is CASNSAGGSYYEQYF. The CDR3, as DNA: TGTGCCAGCAATTCCGCAGGGGGGAGCTACTACGAGCAGTACTTC.

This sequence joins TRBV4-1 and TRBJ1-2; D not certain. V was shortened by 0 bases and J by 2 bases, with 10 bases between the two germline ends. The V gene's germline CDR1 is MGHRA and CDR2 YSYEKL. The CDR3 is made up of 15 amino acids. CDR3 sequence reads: CASSQDFSENYGYTF. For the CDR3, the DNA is TGCGCCAGCAGCCAAGATTTCTCGGAAAACTATGGCTACACCTTC.

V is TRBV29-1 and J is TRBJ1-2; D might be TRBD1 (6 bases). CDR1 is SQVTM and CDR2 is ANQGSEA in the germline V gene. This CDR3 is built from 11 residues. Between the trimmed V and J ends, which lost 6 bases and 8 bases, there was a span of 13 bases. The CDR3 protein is CSVSGEGGYTF. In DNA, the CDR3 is TGCAGCGTCTCAGGGGAAGGAGGCTACACCTTC.

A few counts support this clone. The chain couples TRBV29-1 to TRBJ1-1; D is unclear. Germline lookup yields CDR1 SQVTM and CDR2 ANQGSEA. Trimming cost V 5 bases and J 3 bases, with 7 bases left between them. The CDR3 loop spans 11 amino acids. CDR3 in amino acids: CSVQRYTEAFF. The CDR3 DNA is TGCAGCGTTCAGAGGTACACTGAAGCTTTCTTT.

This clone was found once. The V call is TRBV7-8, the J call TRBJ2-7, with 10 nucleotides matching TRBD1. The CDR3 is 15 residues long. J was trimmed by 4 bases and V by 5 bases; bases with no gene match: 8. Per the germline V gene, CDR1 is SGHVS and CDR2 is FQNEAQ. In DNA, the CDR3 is TGTGCCAGCAGCGCGCGACAGGGGGCGAGATACGAGCAGTACTTC. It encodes CASSARQGARYEQYF.